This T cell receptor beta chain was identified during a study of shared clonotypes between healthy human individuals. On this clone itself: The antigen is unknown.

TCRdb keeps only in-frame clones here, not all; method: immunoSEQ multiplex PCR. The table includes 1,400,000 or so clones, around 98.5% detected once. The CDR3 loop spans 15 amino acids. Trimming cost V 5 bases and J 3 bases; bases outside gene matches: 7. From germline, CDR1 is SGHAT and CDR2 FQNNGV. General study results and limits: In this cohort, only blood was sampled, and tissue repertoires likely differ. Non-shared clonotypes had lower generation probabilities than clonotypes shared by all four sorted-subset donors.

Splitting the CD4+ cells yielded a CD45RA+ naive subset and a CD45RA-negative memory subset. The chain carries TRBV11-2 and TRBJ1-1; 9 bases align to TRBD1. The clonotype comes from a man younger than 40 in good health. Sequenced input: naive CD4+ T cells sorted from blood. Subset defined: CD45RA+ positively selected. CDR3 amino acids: CASSPGTGWDTEAFF. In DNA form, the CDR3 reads TGTGCCAGCAGCCCAGGGACAGGGTGGGACACTGAAGCTTTCTTT.